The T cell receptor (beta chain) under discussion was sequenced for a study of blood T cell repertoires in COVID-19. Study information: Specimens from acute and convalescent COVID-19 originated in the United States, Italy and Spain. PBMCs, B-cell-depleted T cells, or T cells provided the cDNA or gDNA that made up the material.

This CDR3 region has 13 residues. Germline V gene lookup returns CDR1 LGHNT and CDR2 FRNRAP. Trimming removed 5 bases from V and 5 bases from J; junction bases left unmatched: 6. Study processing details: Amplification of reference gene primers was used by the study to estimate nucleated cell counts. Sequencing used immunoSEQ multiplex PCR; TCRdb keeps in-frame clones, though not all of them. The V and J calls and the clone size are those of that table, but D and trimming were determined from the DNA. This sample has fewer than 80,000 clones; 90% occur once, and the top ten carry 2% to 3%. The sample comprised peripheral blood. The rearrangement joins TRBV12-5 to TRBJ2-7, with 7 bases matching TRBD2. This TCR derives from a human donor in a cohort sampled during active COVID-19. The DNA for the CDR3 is TGTGCTAGTGGTCCTGGGACTATCCACGAGCAGTACTTC. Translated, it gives CASGPGTIHEQYF.